Shown below are 8 T cell receptor beta chains from a single sample sequenced in a study of blood T cell repertoires in COVID-19. Only in-frame clones appear in the TCRdb table, and some are missing; sequencing was by immunoSEQ multiplex PCR. The table lists about 99,000 clones, roughly 89% of them singletons. Sequencing was performed on peripheral blood. All receptors derive from a man between 65 and 85 years old with active or convalescent COVID-19.

The genes are TRBV6-1 and TRBJ2-5; TRBD1 agrees at 9 bases. This CDR3 has 13 amino acids. J gave up 7 bases and V 3 bases, and 3 bases lay outside the gene matches. CDR1 is MNHNS, CDR2 SASEGT, per germline. The CDR3 coding sequence is TGTGCCAGCAGTGACGGGACAGGGAGGACCCAGTACTTC. Translation: CASSDGTGRTQYF.

In this sample, this clone turned up once. The genes are TRBV28 and TRBJ2-1, with 9 positions matching TRBD2. The CDR3 totals 13 residues. Germline trimming cut 2 bases from V and 8 bases from J; bases unmatched to any gene: 1. Germline lookup yields CDR1 MDHEN and CDR2 SYDVKM. CDR3 in amino acids: CASSLAGGDEQFF. The CDR3 nucleotides are TGTGCCAGCAGTTTAGCGGGGGGGGATGAGCAGTTCTTC.

The chain links TRBV18 to TRBJ2-5, with D perhaps matching TRBD1 (6 bases). The CDR3 length is 13 residues. Germline loops: CDR1 KGHSH, CDR2 LQKENI. Trimming took 6 bases from V and 4 from J, leaving 12 bases between them. CDR3 protein: CASSSTGSETQYF. The CDR3 bases are TGTGCCAGCTCCTCGACAGGATCAGAGACCCAGTACTTC. The full variable domain, completed using reference TRBV18 and TRBJ2-5, is NAGVMQNPRHLVRRRGQEARLRCSPMKGHSHVYWYRQLPEEGLKFMVYLQKENIIDESGMPKERFSAEFPKEGPSILRIQQVVRGDSAAYFCASSSTGSETQYFGPGTRLLVL.

The chain is built from TRBV9 and TRBJ2-7; D is possibly TRBD1 (6 bases). The CDR3 totals 15 residues. Looked up from germline, CDR1 is SGDLS and CDR2 is YYNGEE. The ends were cut back, 0 bases at V and 3 bases at J, with 13 bases in the middle. CDR3 nucleotide sequence: TGTGCCAGCAGCGTAGAAGGGACACCATTCTACGAGCAGTACTTC. Translating gives CASSVEGTPFYEQYF.

The chain employs TRBV10-3 and TRBJ2-7, with 9 bases identical to TRBD2. The CDR3 runs 16 residues. V was pared by 0 bases and J by 0 bases, with 3 bases of the junction left unmatched. The V gene's germline CDR1 is ENHRY and CDR2 SYGVKD. The CDR3 sequence: CAISESASGVSYEQYF. CDR3 coding DNA: TGTGCCATCAGTGAGTCGGCTAGCGGGGTCTCCTACGAGCAGTACTTC.

This sequence joins TRBV18 and TRBJ2-1; a possible D gene is TRBD2 (5 bases). The CDR3 length is 12 residues. Germline CDR1 KGHSH, CDR2 LQKENI. V was clipped by 1 base and J by 10 bases, with 8 bases between them. CDR3 in amino acids: CASSPRGFEQFF. CDR3 nucleotides: TGTGCCAGCTCACCACGAGGGTTCGAGCAGTTCTTC.

This clone was found a few times. The genes are TRBV5-8 and TRBJ2-1; a weak D match, TRBD1 (7 bases). The CDR3 length is 14 residues. V was pared by 3 bases and J by 7 bases, with 14 bases between. CDR1 SGHTS and CDR2 YDEGEE come from the germline V gene. The CDR3 reads CASSSFQGGNEQFF. CDR3 DNA: TGTGCCAGCAGCTCTTTTCAGGGGGGTAATGAGCAGTTCTTC.

This clone was counted a single time. The V call is TRBV5-4, the J call TRBJ2-1, with 7 bases aligning to TRBD2. Germline trimming cut 1 base from V and 8 bases from J; bases unmatched to any gene: 9. Germline V lookup: CDR1 SGHNT, CDR2 YYREEE (reference sequence). There are 15 residues in the CDR3. The CDR3, as DNA: TGTGCCAGCAGCTTGAAGTCTAGCGGTATACATGAGCAGTTCTTC. Its translation is CASSLKSSGIHEQFF.